What follows are 16 T cell receptor beta chains derived from one specimen sequenced in a study of cytomegalovirus exposure and HLA in healthy donors (dated by TCRdb to between 2016 and 2019). Library generation was performed with the immunoSEQ multiplex PCR assay. The multiplex PCR relied on a mix of 60 forward primers for TCR Vbeta segments and 13 reverse primers for TCR Jbeta segments. TCRdb holds this immuneACCESS table with in-frame rearrangements only. Some clones are missing; in checked studies, unresolved V genes explain under half, and the rest has no known cause. The sample table lists about 270,000 clones, roughly 85% of them with a count of one. The ten largest clones capture roughly 4% of the sample. Sequencing used PBMCs. These receptors originate from a middle-aged man in good health and CMV-seropositive.

The chain has TRBV7-9 and TRBJ2-7; 7 bases agree with TRBD1. The CDR3 is 14 amino acids. Germline V gene sequence: CDR1 SEHNR, CDR2 FQNEAQ (reference sequence). With V trimmed by 0 bases and J by 3 bases, 2 bases remained unmatched. This CDR3 is CASSLANRGYEQYF. Written as DNA, the CDR3 is TGTGCCAGCAGCTTAGCGAACAGGGGCTACGAGCAGTACTTC.

The CDR3 nucleotides are TGTGCCAGCAGCCTTATCTTAGCGGGACCGGCCTACGAGCAGTACTTC. Translating gives CASSLILAGPAYEQYF. V usage is TRBV7-9 and J usage is TRBJ2-7; TRBD2 agrees at 8 bases. CDR3 length equals 16 residues. The J segment lost 2 bases and the V segment lost 5 bases, leaving 11 bases of the junction unmatched. Germline CDR1 reads SEHNR; CDR2 reads FQNEAQ (reference sequence).

The chain couples TRBV7-2 to TRBJ1-5, with D possibly TRBD1 on 5 matching bases. Trimming pared 5 bases from V and 2 bases from J, leaving 13 bases between. The CDR3 is 15 amino acids. CDR1 is SGHTA and CDR2 is FQGNSA in the germline V gene. The CDR3 bases are TGTGCCAGCAGCGTTCAGGGTTCGGGCAATCAGCCCCAGCATTTT. Amino acids: CASSVQGSGNQPQHF.

The rearrangement joins TRBV5-1 to TRBJ2-1; 7 bases are shared with TRBD1. V dropped 4 bases and J dropped 1; count of bases not matched to a gene: 2. Germline V lookup: CDR1 SGHRS, CDR2 YFSETQ. The CDR3 extends over 14 amino acids. The CDR3 spells CASSPGQSYNEQFF. CDR3 nucleotides: TGCGCCAGCAGCCCGGGACAGTCCTACAATGAGCAGTTCTTC.

The chain couples TRBV5-4 to TRBJ2-1, with D perhaps matching TRBD1 (6 bases). Germline V gene lookup returns CDR1 SGHNT and CDR2 YYREEE (reference sequence). This CDR3 has 15 amino acids. Trimming stripped 4 bases from V and 1 base from J, with 12 bases between. CDR3 in DNA: TGTGCCAGCAGCACCCTCAGGGGTTCCTACAATGAGCAGTTCTTC. Its protein product is CASSTLRGSYNEQFF.

This sequence joins TRBV7-9 and TRBJ2-1, with 10 bases aligning to TRBD2. J lost 7 bases, V lost 0 bases, and 6 bases had no gene match. Germline lookup yields CDR1 SEHNR and CDR2 FQNEAQ (reference sequence). This CDR3 has 16 amino acids. CDR3 sequence (DNA): TGTGCCAGCAGCTTAGCCATAGCGGGAGGTAGGAATGAGCAGTTCTTC. Protein: CASSLAIAGGRNEQFF.

The V call is TRBV19, the J call TRBJ1-2; D might be TRBD1 (6 bases). The CDR3 sequence is 13 residues long. V dropped 3 bases and J dropped 6 bases, with 11 bases sitting between them. Germline CDR1 reads LNHDA; CDR2 reads SQIVND (reference sequence). Written as DNA, the CDR3 is TGTGCCAGTAGTATCTATGGGGGCGATGGCTACACCTTC. This translates into CASSIYGGDGYTF.

The chain links TRBV27 to TRBJ1-4; D gene uncertain. Germline V gives CDR1 MNHEY, CDR2 SMNVEV (reference sequence). The CDR3 has 13 amino acids. V dropped 9 bases and J dropped 3 bases, with 11 bases sitting between them. The CDR3 DNA reads as TGTGCCAGAAACTGGAGGGCTAATGAAAAACTGTTTTTT. Amino acid sequence: CARNWRANEKLFF.

The rearrangement uses TRBV19 and TRBJ1-2; the D is unclear. The CDR3 loop spans 14 amino acids. From germline, CDR1 is LNHDA and CDR2 SQIVND (reference sequence). V was trimmed by 3 bases and J by 4 bases, leaving 12 bases between them. The CDR3 coding sequence is TGTGCCAGTAGTATGGCCGGGGTTGGCTATGGCTACACCTTC. Its protein is CASSMAGVGYGYTF.

This chain uses TRBV6-5 with TRBJ1-5, with TRBD1 as a possible D gene (6 bases). V was pared by 1 base and J by 3 bases, with 10 bases between. Germline lookup yields CDR1 MNHEY and CDR2 SVGAGI. This CDR3 contains 15 residues. CDR3: CASSYWTETNQPQHF. The CDR3 coding sequence is TGTGCCAGCAGTTACTGGACAGAAACCAATCAGCCCCAGCATTTT.

V gene TRBV7-8 combines with J gene TRBJ2-1; 11 nucleotides align to TRBD2. J gave up 7 bases and V 4 bases, and 9 bases lay outside the gene matches. CDR3 length equals 16 residues. Per the germline V gene, CDR1 is SGHVS and CDR2 is FQNEAQ. CDR3 in amino acids: CASSSSTSGMFNEQFF. The CDR3 nucleotides are TGTGCCAGCAGCTCATCGACTAGCGGGATGTTTAATGAGCAGTTCTTC.

Concerning this clone: Different DNA sequences within this sample yield the same CDR3. This chain uses TRBV5-1 with TRBJ2-7, with no clear D. CDR3 length: 12 residues. V was pared by 4 bases and J by 4 bases, with 9 bases between. CDR1 and CDR2 (germline): SGHRS, YFSETQ. CDR3 bases: TGCGCCAGCAGCCCCTACGGTTACGAGCAGTACTTC. This sequence encodes CASSPYGYEQYF.

CDR3 protein: CASSGSGAGRPGETQYF. The CDR3 nucleotides are TGTGCCAGCAGTGGCTCGGGAGCGGGAAGACCTGGGGAGACCCAGTACTTC. The genes are TRBV2 and TRBJ2-5; 7 bases fit TRBD2. The germline V gene has CDR1 SNHLY and CDR2 FYNNEI. This CDR3 comprises 17 residues. V gave up 4 bases and J gave up 5 bases; unmatched junction bases: 16.

The chain has TRBV4-3 and TRBJ2-1; 8 nucleotides match TRBD2. Germline CDR1 is LGHNA and CDR2 is YSLEER. The CDR3 sequence is 15 residues long. J lost 4 bases, V lost 1 base, and 3 bases had no gene match. The CDR3 DNA sequence: TGCGCCAGCAGCCAAGGGGGGACTAGGTACAATGAGCAGTTCTTC. Its protein product is CASSQGGTRYNEQFF.

The gene calls are TRBV7-6 and TRBJ1-1, with unresolved D. Trimming took 5 bases from V and 1 from J, leaving 11 bases between them. Looked up from germline, CDR1 is SGHVS and CDR2 is FNYEAQ. The CDR3 covers 14 residues. The CDR3 DNA sequence: TGTGCCAGCAGCGTAAACAGAGAGAACACTGAAGCTTTCTTT. Encoded protein: CASSVNRENTEAFF.

The chain couples TRBV5-1 to TRBJ2-5, with D possibly being TRBD1 (6 bases). Germline V lookup: CDR1 SGHRS, CDR2 YFSETQ. There are 14 residues in the CDR3. Trimming shortened V by 0 bases and J by 4 bases, and 10 bases separated the two germline ends. The CDR3 bases are TGCGCCAGCAGCTTGGTTGCCAGGGGAGAGACCCAGTACTTC. This sequence encodes CASSLVARGETQYF. Full variable domain (rest looked up from reference TRBV5-1 and TRBJ2-5): KAGVTQTPRYLIKTRGQQVTLSCSPISGHRSVSWYQQTPGQGLQFLFEYFSETQRNKGNFPGRFSGRQFSNSRSEMNVSTLELGDSALYLCASSLVARGETQYFGPGTRLLVL.